This TCR beta chain was recovered during a study of blood T cell repertoires in COVID-19. Across the whole study: There were acute and convalescent COVID-19 samples, and they came from the United States, Italy and Spain.

Profiling relied on immunoSEQ multiplex PCR, and the TCRdb table lists in-frame clones only, not all of them. The table includes a few hundred thousand clones, around 84% detected once. This clone was seen a single time. The receptor was isolated from a man aged 45-65 years who had recovered from COVID-19. The sequenced sample was peripheral blood.

The CDR3 DNA reads TGTGCCACCAGCAACTTTGGGGACAGGCCGTCCTACGAGCAGTACTTC. Its translation is CATSNFGDRPSYEQYF. V and J are TRBV15 and TRBJ2-7; 8 bases map to TRBD1. V shed 4 bases, J shed 1 base, and the junction held 9 bases outside the gene matches. Germline-derived CDR1 and CDR2 are LNHNV and YYDKDF (reference sequence). The CDR3 is made up of 16 amino acids. Looking up the rest from reference TRBV15 and TRBJ2-7 gives the full variable domain: DAMVIQNPRYQVTQFGKPVTLSCSQTLNHNVMYWYQQKSSQAPKLLFHYYDKDFNNEADTPDNFQSRRPNTSFCFLDIRSPGLGDTAMYLCATSNFGDRPSYEQYFGPGTRLTVT.